This TCR beta chain was retrieved from a study of radiotherapy plus CTLA-4 blockade in lung cancer. Study-wide results and caveats: Response was reportedly best predicted by early blood T cell clone dynamics, with interferon-beta.

About this clone itself: Antigen specificity is unknown.

Produced via immunoSEQ multiplex PCR; TCRdb's table is partial and in-frame only. The sample contains over 75,000 clones, roughly four fifths of which appear only once. Focal radiation and CTLA-4 blockade (ipilimumab) were tested in chemo-refractory metastatic non-small-cell lung cancer patients. The CDR3 is 14 amino acids. Germline V gene sequence: CDR1 MDHEN, CDR2 SYDVKM. Sample: peripheral blood, taken from a patient treated with radiotherapy plus ipilimumab. The clonotype comes from a human donor with non-small cell lung cancer who had stable disease on radiotherapy plus ipilimumab. This chain connects TRBV28 to TRBJ2-5; 10 positions match TRBD2. Matching the DNA end better, TRBJ2-7 makes the J call doubtful. The DNA for the CDR3 is TGTGCCAGCAGTTATTCTAGCGGGAGTTACGAGCAGTACTTC. This sequence encodes CASSYSSGSYEQYF.